One sample yielded the 21 T cell receptor beta chains listed below, sequenced in a study of cytomegalovirus exposure and HLA in healthy donors. 60 Vbeta and 13 Jbeta primers were used in PCR. The method was immunoSEQ multiplex PCR; TCRdb's version includes in-frame clones alone and lacks a portion of them. The table includes some 45,000 clones, about 73% detected once. Sequenced material: PBMCs. The receptors derive from a woman in her 30s in good health and CMV-seronegative.

The V gene is TRBV28, the J gene TRBJ1-6, with 7 bases lining up with TRBD1. The V gene end was trimmed by 6 bases and the J gene end by 9 bases; junction bases not matched to a gene: 14. Germline assignment: CDR1 MDHEN and CDR2 SYDVKM. The CDR3 totals 16 residues. CDR3 nucleotides: TGTGCCAGCAGCGCCGAATGGGACAGCATCGGTTCACCCCTCCACTTT. Translated: CASSAEWDSIGSPLHF.

The chain carries TRBV10-2 and TRBJ1-1; D may be TRBD1 (5 bases). Between the trimmed V and J ends, which lost 4 bases and 4 bases, there was a span of 10 bases. The CDR3 extends over 13 amino acids. CDR1 and CDR2 from the germline V gene are WSHSY and SAAADI. CDR3 sequence (DNA): TGCGCCAGCAGTGTGGGGCGCGGCACTGAAGCTTTCTTT. Translating it yields CASSVGRGTEAFF.

The chain links TRBV29-1 to TRBJ2-5; 7 positions agree with TRBD2. J was trimmed by 5 bases and V by 3 bases; bases with no gene match: 3. Per the germline V gene, CDR1 is SQVTM and CDR2 is ANQGSEA. CDR3 size: 12 residues. CDR3 in amino acids: CSVDASGETQYF. CDR3 DNA sequence: TGCAGCGTTGATGCTAGCGGTGAGACCCAGTACTTC. Filled out from reference TRBV29-1 and TRBJ2-5, the complete variable domain reads SAVISQKPSRDICQRGTSLTIQCQVDSQVTMMFWYRQQPGQSLTLIATANQGSEATYESGFVIDKFPISRPNLTFSTLTVSNMSPEDSSIYLCSVDASGETQYFGPGTRLLVL.

This clone appeared a few times. V and J are TRBV29-1 and TRBJ2-5; D might be TRBD2 (5 bases). The V gene lost 7 bases and the J gene lost 5 bases, with 14 bases spanning the gap. Germline CDR1 SQVTM, CDR2 ANQGSEA. The CDR3 covers 12 residues. This chain's CDR3 is CSESNPGETQYF. The DNA for the CDR3 is TGCAGCGAATCTAACCCGGGGGAGACCCAGTACTTC.

J is TRBJ1-6 and V is TRBV9; no reliable D call. This CDR3 comprises 14 residues. The V end lost 0 bases, the J end lost 6 bases, and 7 bases lay between the germline ends. The germline V gene encodes CDR1 SGDLS and CDR2 YYNGEE. CDR3 amino acids: CASSVDTTNSPLHF. For the CDR3, the DNA is TGTGCCAGCAGCGTAGACACTACTAATTCACCCCTCCACTTT.

The chain couples TRBV4-2 to TRBJ2-6, with D uncertain. V shed 6 bases and J shed 0 bases, with 12 bases lying between them. From germline, CDR1 is LGHNA and CDR2 YNFKEQ. The CDR3 has 16 amino acids. The CDR3 DNA follows: TGTGCCAGCAGAAAAACAATCAACTCTGGGGCCAACGTCCTGACTTTC. Its translation: CASRKTINSGANVLTF.

J is TRBJ1-1 and V is TRBV28, with 7 bases that match TRBD1. Losses at the gene ends were 7 bases for V and 8 bases for J; bases not matched to a gene: 16. This CDR3 is 15 amino acids long. Germline loops: CDR1 MDHEN, CDR2 SYDVKM. The CDR3 region is CASTFIHRGRIEAFF. The CDR3 DNA sequence: TGTGCCAGCACCTTCATTCACAGGGGTCGGATCGAAGCTTTCTTT.

Only a few counts were recorded for this clone. The sample contains more than one DNA sequence encoding this CDR3. The V call is TRBV19, the J call TRBJ1-1; D is ambiguous. The CDR3 covers 13 residues. CDR1 is LNHDA, CDR2 SQIVND, per germline (reference sequence). Trimming pared 1 base from V and 4 bases from J, leaving 7 bases between. The CDR3 protein is CASSIGGGTEAFF. The CDR3 DNA sequence: TGTGCCAGTAGTATAGGAGGAGGCACTGAAGCTTTCTTT.

The chain combines TRBV5-1 with TRBJ1-4, with a possible D match to TRBD1 (5 bases). Trimming took 4 bases from V and 0 from J, leaving 13 bases between them. The CDR3 runs to 16 residues. The germline V gene encodes CDR1 SGHRS and CDR2 YFSETQ. This CDR3 is CASSRGTEATNEKLFF. Here the CDR3 DNA reads TGCGCCAGCAGCCGCGGGACGGAAGCAACTAATGAAAAACTGTTTTTT.

The V gene is TRBV5-6, the J gene TRBJ2-7; possible D gene TRBD1, 6 bases. Germline lookup yields CDR1 SGHDT and CDR2 YYEEEE. This CDR3 comprises 12 residues. The V end was cut by 4 bases, the J end by 4 bases, with 9 bases between. This chain's CDR3 is CASSLGTYEQYF. The CDR3 coding sequence is TGTGCCAGCAGCCTAGGGACATACGAGCAGTACTTC.

V usage is TRBV29-1 and J usage is TRBJ1-1, with D hard to call. The germline V and J ends were trimmed by 5 bases and 10 bases, with 20 bases remaining between them. This CDR3 region has 13 residues. Germline CDR1 and CDR2: SQVTM and ANQGSEA. The CDR3 spells CSVQEDPGLPAFF. CDR3 in DNA: TGCAGCGTTCAGGAGGACCCCGGGCTTCCAGCTTTCTTT.

The chain uses TRBV9 and TRBJ1-4; D gene ambiguous. Germline V CDR1 and CDR2: SGDLS, YYNGEE. The CDR3 is 13 amino acids. V dropped 0 bases and J dropped 8 bases, with 8 bases sitting between them. The CDR3 sequence is CASSVGATEKLFF. CDR3 nucleotides: TGTGCCAGCAGCGTAGGGGCGACCGAAAAACTGTTTTTT.

This chain connects TRBV30 to TRBJ2-3; D gene unclear. Germline lookup yields CDR1 GTSNPN and CDR2 SVGIG (reference sequence). CDR3 length: 12 amino acids. The V end lost 1 base, the J end lost 6 bases, and 8 bases lay between the germline ends. In nucleotides, the CDR3 is TGTGCCTGGAGTGAGCCCACCGATACGCAGTATTTT. Its translation: CAWSEPTDTQYF.

The rearrangement joins TRBV9 to TRBJ2-1; 8 nucleotides line up with TRBD1. This CDR3 has 12 residues. Germline assignment: CDR1 SGDLS and CDR2 YYNGEE. The V gene end was trimmed by 3 bases and the J gene end by 12 bases; junction bases not matched to a gene: 5. CDR3 DNA sequence: TGTGCCAGCAGCGGAACCGACAGGGGGCAGTTCTTC. It encodes CASSGTDRGQFF.

The chain has TRBV28 and TRBJ1-1, with D possibly TRBD1 on 6 matching bases. Germline CDR1 reads MDHEN; CDR2 reads SYDVKM. CDR3 size: 14 residues. Deletions cut 11 bases from V and 1 base from J, with 17 bases between. In DNA, the CDR3 is TGTGCCTGTACCCCGGGACATACGAACACTGAAGCTTTCTTT. It encodes CACTPGHTNTEAFF.

This chain links TRBV29-1 with TRBJ2-1; 8 nucleotides line up with TRBD1. Germline V lookup: CDR1 SQVTM, CDR2 ANQGSEA. This CDR3 region has 13 residues. Trimming at V came to 7 bases and at J to 7 bases, leaving 9 bases not matched to a gene. DNA of the CDR3: TGCAGCGGGGGGACAGGAACAGGTAATGAGCAGTTCTTC. Translating gives CSGGTGTGNEQFF.

The CDR3 DNA is TGTGCCTGGAGTGTCGAGGTCGGGGTGGTAGCGGGAGAGGCAGATACGCAGTATTTT. Amino acid sequence: CAWSVEVGVVAGEADTQYF. The chain employs TRBV30 and TRBJ2-3, with TRBD2 identical over 9 bases. Germline values: CDR1 GTSNPN, CDR2 SVGIG (reference sequence). The CDR3 is made up of 19 amino acids. The V segment lost 0 bases and the J segment 4 bases; nucleotides outside the gene matches: 17.

The chain couples TRBV30 to TRBJ2-4; TRBD1 aligns across 8 bases. The CDR3 is 14 amino acids. V shed 2 bases and J 7 bases; nucleotides not matched to a gene: 7. Germline CDR1 is GTSNPN and CDR2 is SVGIG (reference sequence). CDR3 sequence reads: CAWSPGTGMNIQYF. The DNA for the CDR3 is TGTGCCTGGAGTCCTGGGACAGGCATGAACATTCAGTACTTC.

This chain links TRBV5-1 with TRBJ1-1, with D perhaps matching TRBD1 (5 bases). CDR1 is SGHRS and CDR2 is YFSETQ in the germline V gene. The CDR3 consists of 13 residues. Trimming stripped 4 bases from V and 2 bases from J, with 9 bases between. The CDR3 loop reads CASSDQGNTEAFF. The CDR3 DNA reads as TGCGCCAGCAGCGATCAGGGAAACACTGAAGCTTTCTTT.

In this sample, this clone turned up many times. The chain has TRBV5-4 and TRBJ2-7; 12 bases fit TRBD2. Germline trimming cut 0 bases from V and 2 bases from J; bases unmatched to any gene: 0. Germline-derived CDR1 and CDR2 are SGHNT and YYREEE (reference sequence). There are 15 residues in the CDR3. In DNA form, the CDR3 reads TGTGCCAGCAGCTTGGGGACTAGCGGGACCTACGAGCAGTACTTC. Its translation is CASSLGTSGTYEQYF. The entire variable domain, with the rest obtained from reference TRBV5-4 and TRBJ2-7, is as follows: ETGVTQSPTHLIKTRGQQVTLRCSSQSGHNTVSWYQQALGQGPQFIFQYYREEENGRGNFPPRFSGLQFPNYSSELNVNALELDDSALYLCASSLGTSGTYEQYFGPGTRLTVT.

In its sample, this clone was seen once. This chain connects TRBV27 to TRBJ2-5; D perhaps matches TRBD2 (6 bases). The CDR3 runs to 13 residues. V lost 3 bases and J lost 4, with 9 bases in between. CDR1 and CDR2 (germline): MNHEY, SMNVEV (reference sequence). CDR3 loop: CASSFWGGETQYF. In DNA, the CDR3 is TGTGCCAGCAGTTTTTGGGGAGGAGAGACCCAGTACTTC.